Listed here are 18 T cell receptor beta chains from one sample, sequenced in a study of blood T cell repertoires in COVID-19. TCRdb's table, derived via immunoSEQ multiplex PCR, lists solely in-frame clones and lacks some. The sample lists some 59,000 clones, 65% to 80% occurring once. Sequencing used peripheral blood. These receptors all stem from a man aged 25 to 40 with COVID-19, enrolled during active disease.

For the CDR3, the DNA is TGTGCCAGCAGGAGACAGGGGTCCTACGAGCAGTACTTC. Protein sequence: CASRRQGSYEQYF. J is TRBJ2-7 and V is TRBV2; 8 nucleotides agree with TRBD1. The V gene end was trimmed by 6 bases and the J gene end by 1 base; junction bases not matched to a gene: 2. The CDR3 sequence is 13 residues long. Germline CDR1 SNHLY, CDR2 FYNNEI.

The rearrangement joins TRBV3-1 (or the pseudogene TRBV3-2) to TRBJ1-2; D is unresolved. Trimming removed 1 base at V and 0 bases at J, with 6 bases between. This CDR3 contains 14 residues. CDR1 and CDR2 from the germline V gene are LGHDT and YNNKEL (reference sequence). The CDR3 reads CASSQGRANYGYTF. Here the CDR3 DNA reads TGTGCCAGCAGCCAAGGACGGGCTAACTATGGCTACACCTTC.

This chain uses TRBV2 with TRBJ2-1; 11 nucleotides align to TRBD2. J was trimmed by 7 bases and V by 2 bases; bases with no gene match: 4. The CDR3 is made up of 15 amino acids. The germline V gene has CDR1 SNHLY and CDR2 FYNNEI. The CDR3 protein is CASSEWASGRNEQFF. The CDR3 DNA follows: TGTGCCAGCAGTGAATGGGCTAGCGGGAGGAATGAGCAGTTCTTC.

The genes are TRBV15 and TRBJ2-5; D remains unclear. V dropped 0 bases and J dropped 3 bases, with 2 bases sitting between them. The CDR3 covers 12 residues. Germline CDR1 reads LNHNV; CDR2 reads YYDKDF (reference sequence). CDR3 amino acids: CATSRDKETQYF. CDR3 coding DNA: TGTGCCACCAGCAGAGATAAAGAGACCCAGTACTTC. Full variable domain (rest looked up from reference TRBV15 and TRBJ2-5): DAMVIQNPRYQVTQFGKPVTLSCSQTLNHNVMYWYQQKSSQAPKLLFHYYDKDFNNEADTPDNFQSRRPNTSFCFLDIRSPGLGDTAMYLCATSRDKETQYFGPGTRLLVL.

In this sample, this clone turned up a few times. The chain links TRBV6-4 to TRBJ1-6, with D possibly being TRBD1 (5 bases). This CDR3 is built from 14 residues. Germline loops: CDR1 MRHNA, CDR2 SNTAGT. V lost 6 bases, J lost 6 bases, and 12 bases lay in between. The CDR3 region is CASSPTESNSPLHF. The CDR3 DNA reads as TGTGCCAGCAGCCCGACAGAATCTAATTCACCCCTCCACTTT.

The rearrangement uses TRBV28 and TRBJ1-4; TRBD1 matches 7 bases. Germline V gene data show CDR1 as MDHEN and CDR2 as SYDVKM. This CDR3 region has 14 residues. The trim removed 2 bases at V and 12 bases at J, leaving 9 bases unmatched. The chain's CDR3 is CASSLPPRQGELFF. The CDR3 DNA sequence: TGTGCCAGCAGTTTACCCCCGAGACAGGGAGAACTGTTTTTT.

The chain links TRBV18 to TRBJ2-2; tentatively, D is TRBD2 (5 bases). The CDR3 has 18 residues. From germline, CDR1 is KGHSH and CDR2 LQKENI. The ends were cut back, 6 bases at V and 6 bases at J, with 26 bases in the middle. CDR3 sequence: CASSRAGRSAFGAGELFF. CDR3 nucleotides: TGTGCCAGCTCTCGTGCCGGGCGGTCGGCGTTCGGGGCCGGGGAGCTGTTTTTT.

The gene calls are TRBV27 and TRBJ2-3; 11 nucleotides align to TRBD2. Trimming removed 6 bases from V and 3 bases from J; junction bases left unmatched: 8. The CDR3 spans 16 residues. Looked up from germline, CDR1 is MNHEY and CDR2 is SMNVEV (reference sequence). In DNA, the CDR3 is TGTGCCAGCAGCGCAACTAGCGGGGGATGGACAGATACGCAGTATTTT. This encodes CASSATSGGWTDTQYF.

The chain combines TRBV14 with TRBJ1-6; no reliable D call. Germline-derived CDR1 and CDR2 are SGHDN and FVKESK. The CDR3 spans 13 residues. V was cut by 4 bases and J by 8 bases, with 9 bases left in between. In DNA form, the CDR3 reads TGTGCCAGCAGCCCCGTATTGTATTCACCCCTCCACTTT. Translated, it gives CASSPVLYSPLHF.

The chain employs TRBV24-1 and TRBJ2-1, with 14 bases that match TRBD2. This CDR3 has 17 amino acids. Germline CDR1 is KGHDR and CDR2 is SFDVKD. J was trimmed by 8 bases and V by 4 bases; bases with no gene match: 9. The CDR3: CATSDWTSGGPGDEQFF. CDR3 in DNA: TGTGCCACCAGTGACTGGACTAGCGGGGGGCCTGGGGATGAGCAGTTCTTC.

This chain uses TRBV19 with TRBJ1-4; no clear D gene. Germline-derived CDR1 and CDR2 are LNHDA and SQIVND (reference sequence). The CDR3 loop spans 14 amino acids. V lost 1 base and J 8 bases, leaving 11 bases between the germline ends. The CDR3 is CASSIGASPEKLFF. The DNA for the CDR3 is TGTGCCAGTAGTATAGGGGCCTCCCCGGAAAAACTGTTTTTT.

The V and J genes are TRBV5-1 and TRBJ2-1; D possibly corresponds to TRBD2 (5 bases). Germline lookup yields CDR1 SGHRS and CDR2 YFSETQ. Trimming pared 0 bases from V and 5 bases from J, leaving 9 bases between. The CDR3 loop spans 14 amino acids. The DNA of the CDR3 is TGCGCCAGCAGCTTGGCTAGCATCAACAATGAGCAGTTCTTC. This encodes CASSLASINNEQFF.

The J gene is TRBJ2-2, the V gene TRBV4-2, with a tentative D call TRBD1 (5 bases). V lost 0 bases and J lost 6, with 14 bases in between. This CDR3 contains 16 residues. CDR1 and CDR2 (germline): LGHNA, YNFKEQ. The chain's CDR3 is CASSQEAGNSPGELFF. The CDR3 nucleotides read TGTGCCAGCAGCCAAGAGGCAGGGAATTCCCCCGGGGAGCTGTTTTTT.

The CDR3 region has the DNA TGTGCCTGGAGCGCCCAGGGATGGGGGGATGGCTACACCTTC. Its translation is CAWSAQGWGDGYTF. This rearrangement joins TRBV30 to TRBJ1-2; the D gene is possibly TRBD1 (5 bases). Germline V CDR1 and CDR2: GTSNPN, SVGIG (reference sequence). The CDR3 is 14 residues long. Trimming took 3 bases from V and 6 from J, leaving 17 bases between them.

The chain couples TRBV14 to TRBJ2-5; 8 bases match TRBD1. V gave up 4 bases and J gave up 8 bases; unmatched junction bases: 9. This CDR3 spans 14 amino acids. In germline, CDR1 is SGHDN, CDR2 FVKESK. CDR3 amino acids: CASSLRQGAATQYF. CDR3 DNA: TGTGCCAGCAGCCTCAGGCAGGGGGCAGCAACCCAGTACTTC.

The J gene is TRBJ2-5, the V gene TRBV10-3, with a tentative D call TRBD2 (5 bases). The CDR3 totals 12 residues. Trimming took off 6 bases at V and 4 bases at J, with 9 bases between the two ends. Germline V gene lookup returns CDR1 ENHRY and CDR2 SYGVKD. The CDR3 DNA sequence: TGTGCCATCAGCGAACGGGGAGAGACCCAGTACTTC. It yields the protein CAISERGETQYF.

The rearrangement joins TRBV28 to TRBJ2-5, with 9 bases that match TRBD2. Germline CDR1 MDHEN, CDR2 SYDVKM. Germline trimming cut 5 bases from V and 8 bases from J; bases unmatched to any gene: 15. The CDR3 runs 16 residues. The CDR3 spells CASSPTELAGPLTQYF. As DNA, the CDR3 is TGTGCCAGCAGTCCTACCGAGCTAGCGGGACCTTTAACCCAGTACTTC.

On this clone itself: Other DNA sequences in this sample translate to the same CDR3. The chain links TRBV28 to TRBJ1-2; 7 positions agree with TRBD1. Germline values: CDR1 MDHEN, CDR2 SYDVKM. The CDR3 is 14 residues long. J gave up 4 bases and V 5 bases, and 7 bases lay outside the gene matches. CDR3 sequence (DNA): TGTGCCAGCAGTCTACGGGACAGCCTCTATGGCTACACCTTC. Translating gives CASSLRDSLYGYTF.